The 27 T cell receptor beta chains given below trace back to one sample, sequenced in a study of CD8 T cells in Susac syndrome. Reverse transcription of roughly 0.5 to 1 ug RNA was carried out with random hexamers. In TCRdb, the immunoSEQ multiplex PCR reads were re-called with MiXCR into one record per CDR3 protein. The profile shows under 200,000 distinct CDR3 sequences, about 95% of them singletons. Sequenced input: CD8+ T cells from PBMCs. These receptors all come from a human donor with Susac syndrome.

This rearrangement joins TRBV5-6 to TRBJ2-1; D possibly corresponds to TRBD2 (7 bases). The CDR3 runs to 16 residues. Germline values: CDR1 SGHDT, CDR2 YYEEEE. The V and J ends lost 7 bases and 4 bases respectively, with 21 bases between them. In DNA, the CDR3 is TGTGCCAGCTGGGTAGGGGGAGGGCCCGGATACAATGAGCAGTTCTTC. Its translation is CASWVGGGPGYNEQFF. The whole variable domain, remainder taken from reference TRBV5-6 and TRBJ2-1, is DAGVTQSPTHLIKTRGQQVTLRCSPKSGHDTVSWYQQALGQGPQFIFQYYEEEERQRGNFPDRFSGHQFPNYSSELNVNALLLGDSALYLCASWVGGGPGYNEQFFGPGTRLTVL.

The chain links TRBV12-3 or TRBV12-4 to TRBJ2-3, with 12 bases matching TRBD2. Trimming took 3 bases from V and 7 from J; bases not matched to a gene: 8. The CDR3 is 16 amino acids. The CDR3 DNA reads TGTGCCAGCAGTTTTCTGACTAGCGGGAGTAAGAATACGCAGTATTTT. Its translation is CASSFLTSGSKNTQYF.

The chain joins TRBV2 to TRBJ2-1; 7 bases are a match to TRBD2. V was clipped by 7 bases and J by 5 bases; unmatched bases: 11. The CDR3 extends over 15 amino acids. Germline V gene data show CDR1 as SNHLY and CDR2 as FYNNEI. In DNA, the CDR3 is TGTGCCAGCAAGAGGAACGGGAGGAAGGACAATGAGCAGTTCTTC. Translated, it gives CASKRNGRKDNEQFF.

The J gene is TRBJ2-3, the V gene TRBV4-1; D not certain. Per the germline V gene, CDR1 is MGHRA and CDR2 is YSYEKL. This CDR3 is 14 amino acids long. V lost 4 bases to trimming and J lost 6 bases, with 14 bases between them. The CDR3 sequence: CASSPTYGSDTQYF. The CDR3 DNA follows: TGCGCCAGCAGCCCTACCTACGGGTCGGATACGCAGTATTTT.

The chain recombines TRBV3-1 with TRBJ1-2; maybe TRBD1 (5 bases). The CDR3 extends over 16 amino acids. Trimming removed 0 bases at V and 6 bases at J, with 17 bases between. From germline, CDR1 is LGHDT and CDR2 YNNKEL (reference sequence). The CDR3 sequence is CASSQESSGTANGYTF. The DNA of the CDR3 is TGTGCCAGCAGCCAAGAAAGTTCGGGGACGGCAAATGGCTACACCTTC.

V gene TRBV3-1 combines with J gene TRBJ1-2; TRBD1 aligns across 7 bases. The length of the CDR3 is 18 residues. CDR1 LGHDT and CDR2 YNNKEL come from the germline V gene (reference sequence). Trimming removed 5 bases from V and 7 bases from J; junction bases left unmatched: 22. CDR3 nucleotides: TGTGCCAGCAGCACTTGGACAGGACAGAAGGGGGTGGGGTCTGGCTACACCTTC. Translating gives CASSTWTGQKGVGSGYTF.

CDR3 DNA sequence: TGTGCCTGGGGGACCGAAGTCCACGAGCAGTACTTC. It translates to CAWGTEVHEQYF. The J gene is TRBJ2-7, the V gene TRBV30; D assignment may be TRBD1 or TRBD2 (5 bases each). This CDR3 comprises 12 residues. V was shortened by 5 bases and J by 5 bases, with 13 bases between the two germline ends. Per the germline V gene, CDR1 is GTSNPN and CDR2 is SVGIG (reference sequence). Full variable domain (remainder filled in from reference TRBV30 and TRBJ2-7): SQTIHQWPATLVQPVGSPLSLECTVEGTSNPNLYWYRQAAGRGLQLLFYSVGIGQISSEVPQNLSASRPQDRQFILSSKKLLLSDSGFYLCAWGTEVHEQYFGPGTRLTVT.

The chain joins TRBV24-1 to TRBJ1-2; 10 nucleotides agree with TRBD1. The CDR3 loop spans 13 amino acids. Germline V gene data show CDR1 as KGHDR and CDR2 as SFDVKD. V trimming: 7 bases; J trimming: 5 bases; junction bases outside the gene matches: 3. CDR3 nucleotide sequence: TGTGCCACCAGCCCGGGACAGGGGTATGGCTACACCTTC. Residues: CATSPGQGYGYTF.

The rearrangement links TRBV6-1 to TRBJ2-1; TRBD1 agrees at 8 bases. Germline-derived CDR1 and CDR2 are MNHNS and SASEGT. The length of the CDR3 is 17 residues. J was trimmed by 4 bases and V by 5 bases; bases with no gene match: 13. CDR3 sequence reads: CASSPPQGTGGYNEQFF. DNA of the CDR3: TGTGCCAGCAGTCCTCCTCAAGGAACAGGGGGATACAATGAGCAGTTCTTC.

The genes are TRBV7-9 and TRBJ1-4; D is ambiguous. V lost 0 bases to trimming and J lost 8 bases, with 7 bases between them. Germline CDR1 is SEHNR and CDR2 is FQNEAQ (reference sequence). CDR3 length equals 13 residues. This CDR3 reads CASSLATKEKLFF. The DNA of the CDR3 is TGTGCCAGCAGCTTAGCTACAAAGGAAAAACTGTTTTTT.

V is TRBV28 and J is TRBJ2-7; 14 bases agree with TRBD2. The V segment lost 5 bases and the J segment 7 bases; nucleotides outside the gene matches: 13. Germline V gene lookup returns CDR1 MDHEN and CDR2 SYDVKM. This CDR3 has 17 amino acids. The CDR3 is CASSIISGLAGVEEQYF. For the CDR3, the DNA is TGTGCCAGCAGTATCATATCGGGACTAGCGGGAGTAGAAGAGCAGTACTTC. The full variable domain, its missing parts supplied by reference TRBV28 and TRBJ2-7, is DVKVTQSSRYLVKRTGEKVFLECVQDMDHENMFWYRQDPGLGLRLIYFSYDVKMKEKGDIPEGYSVSREKKERFSLILESASTNQTSMYLCASSIISGLAGVEEQYFGPGTRLTVT.

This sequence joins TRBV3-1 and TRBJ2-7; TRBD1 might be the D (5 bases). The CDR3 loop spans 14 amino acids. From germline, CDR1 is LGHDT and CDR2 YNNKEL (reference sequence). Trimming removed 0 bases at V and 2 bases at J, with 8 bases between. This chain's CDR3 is CASSQDRVPYEQYF. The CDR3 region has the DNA TGTGCCAGCAGCCAAGACAGGGTGCCCTACGAGCAGTACTTC.

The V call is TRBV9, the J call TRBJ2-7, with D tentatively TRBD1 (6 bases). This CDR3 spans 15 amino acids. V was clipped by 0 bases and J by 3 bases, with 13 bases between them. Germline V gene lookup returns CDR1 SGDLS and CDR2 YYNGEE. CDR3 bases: TGTGCCAGCAGCGTAGCAGGGGCCAACCACTACGAGCAGTACTTC. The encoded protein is CASSVAGANHYEQYF.

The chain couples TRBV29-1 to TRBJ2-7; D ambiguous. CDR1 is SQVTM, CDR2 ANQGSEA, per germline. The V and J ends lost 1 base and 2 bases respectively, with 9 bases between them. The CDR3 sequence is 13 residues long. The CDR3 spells CSVEAGSTYEQYF. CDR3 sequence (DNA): TGCAGCGTTGAAGCAGGATCGACCTACGAGCAGTACTTC.

CDR3 sequence (DNA): TGTGCCAGCAGTCCATCGACAGGGGAGATGAACACTGAAGCTTTCTTT. As protein: CASSPSTGEMNTEAFF. The V and J genes are TRBV27 and TRBJ1-1; 8 bases map to TRBD1. The CDR3 length is 16 residues. Germline V gives CDR1 MNHEY, CDR2 SMNVEV (reference sequence). The V gene end was trimmed by 5 bases and the J gene end by 0 bases; junction bases not matched to a gene: 8.

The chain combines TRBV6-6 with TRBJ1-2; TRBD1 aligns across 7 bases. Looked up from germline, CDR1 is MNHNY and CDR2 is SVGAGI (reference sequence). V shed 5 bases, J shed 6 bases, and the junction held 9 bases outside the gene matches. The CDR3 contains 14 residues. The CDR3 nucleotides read TGTGCCAGCAGTACGCTGAGGGGGCAGGATGGCTACACCTTC. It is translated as CASSTLRGQDGYTF.

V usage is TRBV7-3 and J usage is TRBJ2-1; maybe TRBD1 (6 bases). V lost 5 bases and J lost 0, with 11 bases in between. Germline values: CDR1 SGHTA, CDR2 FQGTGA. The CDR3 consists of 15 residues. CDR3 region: CASSAQGSSYNEQFF. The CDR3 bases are TGTGCCAGCAGCGCACAGGGTAGCTCCTACAATGAGCAGTTCTTC.

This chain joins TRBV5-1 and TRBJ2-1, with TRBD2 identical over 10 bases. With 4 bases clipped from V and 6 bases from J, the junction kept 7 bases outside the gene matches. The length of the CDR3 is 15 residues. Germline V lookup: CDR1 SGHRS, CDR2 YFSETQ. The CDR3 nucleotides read TGCGCCAGCAGCCTGAGCGGGGGGGATCTCAATGAGCAGTTCTTC. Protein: CASSLSGGDLNEQFF. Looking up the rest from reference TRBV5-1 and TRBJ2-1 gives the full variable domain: KAGVTQTPRYLIKTRGQQVTLSCSPISGHRSVSWYQQTPGQGLQFLFEYFSETQRNKGNFPGRFSGRQFSNSRSEMNVSTLELGDSALYLCASSLSGGDLNEQFFGPGTRLTVL.

The CDR3 reads CASSSGTTFYEQYF. CDR3 nucleotide sequence: TGTGCCAGCAGCTCCGGGACTACTTTCTACGAGCAGTACTTC. The rearrangement joins TRBV7-9 to TRBJ2-7, with TRBD2 matching over 7 bases. Trimming cost V 4 bases and J 3 bases; bases outside gene matches: 6. CDR1 is SEHNR, CDR2 FQNEAQ, per germline (reference sequence). This CDR3 is built from 14 residues.

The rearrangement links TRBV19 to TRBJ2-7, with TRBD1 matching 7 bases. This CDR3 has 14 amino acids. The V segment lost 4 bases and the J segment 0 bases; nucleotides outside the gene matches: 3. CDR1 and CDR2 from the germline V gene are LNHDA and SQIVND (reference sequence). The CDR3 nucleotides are TGTGCCAGTAGTAGGACAGGAAGCTCCTACGAGCAGTACTTC. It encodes CASSRTGSSYEQYF.

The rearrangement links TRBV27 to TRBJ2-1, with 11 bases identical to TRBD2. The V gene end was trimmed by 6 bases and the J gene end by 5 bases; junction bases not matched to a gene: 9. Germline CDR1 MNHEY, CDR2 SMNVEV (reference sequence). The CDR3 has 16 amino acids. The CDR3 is CASSPIAGGPHNEQFF. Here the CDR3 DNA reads TGTGCCAGCAGCCCCATAGCGGGAGGGCCCCACAATGAGCAGTTCTTC.

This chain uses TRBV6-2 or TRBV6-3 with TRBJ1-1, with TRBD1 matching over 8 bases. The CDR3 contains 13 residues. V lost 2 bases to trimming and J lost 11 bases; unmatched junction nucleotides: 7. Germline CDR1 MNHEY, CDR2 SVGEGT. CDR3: CASSYLWNRGAFF. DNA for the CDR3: TGTGCCAGCAGTTACCTATGGAACAGGGGGGCTTTCTTT.

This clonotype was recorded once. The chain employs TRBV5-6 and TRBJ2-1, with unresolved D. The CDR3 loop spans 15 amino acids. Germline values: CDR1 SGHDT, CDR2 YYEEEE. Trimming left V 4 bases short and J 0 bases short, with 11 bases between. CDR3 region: CASSRNYYSYNEQFF. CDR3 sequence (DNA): TGTGCCAGCAGCCGTAACTATTACTCCTACAATGAGCAGTTCTTC.

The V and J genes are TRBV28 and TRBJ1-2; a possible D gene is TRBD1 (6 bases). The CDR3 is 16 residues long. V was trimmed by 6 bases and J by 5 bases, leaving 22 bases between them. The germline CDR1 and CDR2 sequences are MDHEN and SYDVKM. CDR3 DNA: TGTGCCAGCAGCCCCCCGGACAGTCGGAACCGATATGGCTACACCTTC. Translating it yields CASSPPDSRNRYGYTF.

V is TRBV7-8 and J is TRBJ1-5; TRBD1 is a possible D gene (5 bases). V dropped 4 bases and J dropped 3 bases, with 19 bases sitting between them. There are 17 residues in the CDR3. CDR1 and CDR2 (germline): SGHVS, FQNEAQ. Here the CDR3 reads CASSSPGTPSVNQPQHF. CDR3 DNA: TGTGCCAGCAGCTCCCCCGGGACGCCGTCCGTCAATCAGCCCCAGCATTTT. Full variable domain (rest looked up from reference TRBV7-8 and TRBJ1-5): GAGVSQSPRYKVAKRGQDVALRCDPISGHVSLFWYQQALGQGPEFLTYFQNEAQLDKSGLPSDRFFAERPEGSVSTLKIQRTQQEDSAVYLCASSSPGTPSVNQPQHFGDGTRLSIL.

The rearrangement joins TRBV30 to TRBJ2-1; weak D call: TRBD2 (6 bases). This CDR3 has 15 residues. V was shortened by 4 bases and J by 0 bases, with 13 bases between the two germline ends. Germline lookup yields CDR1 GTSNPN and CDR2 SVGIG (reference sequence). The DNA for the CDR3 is TGTGCCTGGACTGGCGGGGCAAGCTCCTACAATGAGCAGTTCTTC. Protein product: CAWTGGASSYNEQFF.

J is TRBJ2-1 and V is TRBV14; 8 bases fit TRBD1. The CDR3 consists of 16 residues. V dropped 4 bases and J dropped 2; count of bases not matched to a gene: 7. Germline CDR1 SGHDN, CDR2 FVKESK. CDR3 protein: CASSLGQGHPYNEQFF. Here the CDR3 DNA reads TGTGCCAGCAGCCTTGGACAGGGCCATCCCTACAATGAGCAGTTCTTC.